These 5 T cell receptor beta chains share one sample of origin, sequenced in a study of follicular helper T cells after annual influenza vaccination. The time point denotes: 2014-2015 season, 7 days after vaccination. Generated by immunoSEQ multiplex PCR, the TCRdb table keeps only in-frame clones and is missing some. Of over 6,500 clones in the sample, approximately 82% were seen once. The starting material was CXCR5+ CD38- circulating T follicular helper cells from blood, obtained 7 days after influenza vaccination. Specified subset: circulating Tfh, non-naive CD4+CXCR5+PD-1+ (ICOS+CD38+ or ICOS-CD38-). These receptors originate from an adult who received the influenza vaccine.

V usage is TRBV9 and J usage is TRBJ1-1; a possible D gene is TRBD1 (5 bases). Germline assignment: CDR1 SGDLS and CDR2 YYNGEE. This CDR3 is 14 amino acids long. The V end was cut by 0 bases, the J end by 11 bases, with 17 bases between. Here the CDR3 reads CASSVAPDGASAFF. The CDR3 DNA follows: TGTGCCAGCAGCGTAGCGCCAGACGGGGCAAGCGCTTTCTTT.

The rearrangement joins TRBV6-1 to TRBJ1-2; D is unresolved. V was cut by 6 bases and J by 5 bases, with 7 bases left in between. The CDR3 length is 11 residues. The germline gives CDR1 MNHNS, CDR2 SASEGT. The DNA of the CDR3 is TGTGCCAGCAGCAACGGGTATGGCTACACCTTC. It is translated as CASSNGYGYTF.

CDR3 protein: CASSIISSGSETQYF. Here the CDR3 DNA reads TGTGCCAGCAGCATTATTTCGTCCGGGTCGGAGACCCAGTACTTC. V and J are TRBV5-5 and TRBJ2-5; no clear D gene. The CDR3 spans 15 residues. Germline CDR1 is SGHKS and CDR2 is YYEKEE (reference sequence). V was cut by 4 bases and J by 5 bases, with 18 bases left in between.

The chain is built from TRBV2 and TRBJ1-6; no firm D call. Per germline, CDR1 SNHLY and CDR2 FYNNEI. CDR3 size: 12 residues. V lost 6 bases and J 6 bases, leaving 6 bases between the germline ends. CDR3 DNA: TGTGCCAGCAGATACGTTAATTCACCCCTCCACTTT. This translates into CASRYVNSPLHF.

As regards this clone: A read error may produce the germline difference seen at one junction end. The chain is built from TRBV4-1 and TRBJ2-2; 8 positions agree with TRBD1. The CDR3 extends over 14 amino acids. Germline values: CDR1 MGHRA, CDR2 YSYEKL. The CDR3 is CAGSLGQGTGELFF. The CDR3 nucleotides read TGCGCCGGCAGCCTAGGACAGGGTACCGGGGAGCTGTTTTTT.